Listed below are T cell receptor beta chains from one sample, sequenced in a study of blood T cell repertoires in COVID-19. Sequenced by immunoSEQ multiplex PCR; TCRdb stores in-frame clones only, minus some. The repertoire holds hundreds of thousands of clones, with over 75% as singletons. Sample: PBMCs or T cells enriched from blood (not recorded which). Source of these receptors: a woman in her 30s who had recovered from COVID-19. Both conserved end residues are part of each CDR3.

>TRBV7-2|TRBJ1-5
CASSYGQANQPQHF
>TRBV7-6|TRBJ2-7
CASSSRDNTYEQYF
>TRBV9|TRBJ1-6
CASSAGGGQGNSPLHF
>TRBV6-5|TRBJ2-7
CASSYSRGAEQYF
>TRBV10-2|TRBJ2-2
CASIETGNTGELFF
>TRBV5-1|TRBJ2-2
CASSSEAGLNTGELFF
>TRBV25-1|TRBJ1-1
CASKEQGENTEAFF
>TRBV3-1/TRBV3-2|TRBJ1-2
CASSQFPLEGGDNYGYTF
>TRBV6-5|TRBJ2-7
CASSRRTGDEQYF
>TRBV6-5|TRBJ1-4
CASSYHSSTNEKLFF
>TRBV28|TRBJ1-5
CASRQGNNQPQHF
>TRBV19|TRBJ2-1
CASSILAGVENEQFF
>TRBV15|TRBJ1-1
CATSRDERAFF
>TRBV11-2|TRBJ2-7
CASRPDLAGAYEQYF
>TRBV27|TRBJ1-6
CASTKITGNYNSPLHF
>TRBV6-2/TRBV6-3|TRBJ2-7
CASSRTGSYEQYF
>TRBV4-2|TRBJ1-5
CASSQTRTGEDQPQHF
>TRBV29-1|TRBJ1-5
CSVRDTHQPQHF
>TRBV5-1|TRBJ2-3
CASSLIGRAGAGDTQYF
>TRBV5-1|TRBJ1-2
CASQAVTGLVGYTF
>TRBV27|TRBJ1-5
CASSLSSVQPQHF
>TRBV10-3|TRBJ2-7
CATALGLARTYEQYF
>TRBV29-1|TRBJ1-4
CSVWTGLDEKLFF
>TRBV7-3|TRBJ2-5
CASSRGTGETQYF
>TRBV14|TRBJ2-7
CASSHPHGGQGVAYEQYF
>TRBV12-3/TRBV12-4|TRBJ1-2
CASSLTGTDGYTF
>TRBV6-4|TRBJ1-4
CASSTPPGQGAFANEKLFF
>TRBV7-8|TRBJ1-1
CASSVGQGPNTEAFF
>TRBV19|TRBJ1-2
CASTKDRATYGYTF
>TRBV27|TRBJ2-1
CASRRGTGGSEQFF
>TRBV28|TRBJ1-4
CASSAGQFEKLFF
>TRBV6-1|TRBJ2-1
CASSEQAGYSYNEQFF
>TRBV7-9|TRBJ2-1
CASSLVDYEQFF
>TRBV28|TRBJ1-6
CASSWTGDNYNSPLHF
>TRBV20-1|TRBJ1-5
CSASRDNSYSNQPQHF
>TRBV19|TRBJ2-7
CASSTTRDSVGYEQYF
>TRBV30|TRBJ1-6
CAWSRGDQGRYNSPLHF
>TRBV29-1|TRBJ2-2
CSVEDGTEAGELFF
>TRBV28|TRBJ2-7
CASSFLVADRSYEQYF
>TRBV15|TRBJ2-1
CATSRDRWGRLNEQFF
>TRBV28|TRBJ1-5
CASSSSSRTGGRRQPQHF
>TRBV24-1|TRBJ2-3
CATSDTRLATDTQYF
>TRBV6-1|TRBJ1-5
CASSENQIYQPQHF
>TRBV5-1|TRBJ2-3
CASSLGAGATDTQYF
>TRBV19|TRBJ1-1
CASSIGLAEAFF
>TRBV5-5|TRBJ1-1
CASSFLQTDTEAFF
>TRBV10-2|TRBJ1-1
CASSESQGYEAFF
>TRBV4-1|TRBJ1-2
CASSQELSDGYTF
>TRBV9|TRBJ1-2
CASSLRQGLGYTF
>TRBV19|TRBJ1-2
CASSIDLSRGAGYGYTF
>TRBV5-1|TRBJ1-2
CASTVGGDYGYTF
>TRBV11-2|TRBJ2-1
CASSLGGVGATYNEQFF
>TRBV7-9|TRBJ2-1
CASNRGRTHNEQFF
>TRBV27|TRBJ2-7
CASRPQGPYEQYF
>TRBV5-1|TRBJ1-4
CASSLYAREETNEKLFF